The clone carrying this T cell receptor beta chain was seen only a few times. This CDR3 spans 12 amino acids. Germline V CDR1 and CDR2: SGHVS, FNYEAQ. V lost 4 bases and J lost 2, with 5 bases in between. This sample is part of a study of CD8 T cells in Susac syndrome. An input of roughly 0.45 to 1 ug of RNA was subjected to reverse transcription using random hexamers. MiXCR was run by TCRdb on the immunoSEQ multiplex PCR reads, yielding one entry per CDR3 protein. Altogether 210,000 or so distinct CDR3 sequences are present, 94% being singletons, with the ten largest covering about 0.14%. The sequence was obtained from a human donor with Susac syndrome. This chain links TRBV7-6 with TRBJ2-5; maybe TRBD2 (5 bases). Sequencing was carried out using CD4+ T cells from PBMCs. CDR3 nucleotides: TGTGCCAGCAGCTGGGAGCAAGAGACCCAGTACTTC. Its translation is CASSWEQETQYF.